This T cell receptor (beta chain) was documented in a study of T-cell memory formation after mild COVID-19. Study-wide background: There were largely donor-specific TCR clusters.

One entry per CDR3 protein, called by TCRdb with MiXCR from the 5' RACE reads. The sample carries about 210,000 distinct CDR3 sequences, roughly a tenth recorded once. This CDR3 is 14 amino acids long. Losses at the gene ends were 5 bases for V and 4 bases for J; bases not matched to a gene: 8. Germline V gene data show CDR1 as DFQATT and CDR2 as SNEGSKA (reference sequence). The J gene is TRBJ1-1, the V gene TRBV20-1, with TRBD1 identical over 9 bases. Sequenced input: PBMCs or a T cell subset sorted from them (not recorded which). This clonotype was obtained from a man in his late teens or twenties who had mild COVID-19 (a few samples of this study predate the infection). Cell type and time point are not known. The CDR3 sequence: CSAAMGQGGTEAFF. DNA for the CDR3: TGCAGTGCTGCGATGGGACAGGGTGGCACTGAAGCTTTCTTT.